The clone carrying this TCR beta chain was seen ten or more times. Its antigen is as yet unknown. Amplification of TCR beta CDR3 regions used RNA as the template. The HTBI set primed first-round TCR CDR3 RT-PCR. TCRdb redid the calling of the multiplex PCR reads with MiXCR, one entry per CDR3 protein. The table lists around 600,000 distinct CDR3 sequences, about a sixth of them singletons. This record comes from a study of T cells in Graves' hyperthyroidism and ophthalmopathy. Findings and limits, study-wide: Patients with ophthalmopathy were separated from those with stable hyperthyroidism by a 13 V-J model.

Graves' hyperthyroidism is called stable when ophthalmopathy does not progress within 18 months. The sample consisted of blood. The clonotype was recovered from a woman in her twenties or thirties with Graves' hyperthyroidism.

The CDR3 DNA sequence: TGTGCCAGCAGCTTCGGGACTAGGGATTACAATGAGCAGTTCTTC. It specifies CASSFGTRDYNEQFF. The chain employs TRBV11-2 and TRBJ2-1, with 8 bases fitting TRBD2. This CDR3 has 15 amino acids. Germline V lookup: CDR1 SGHAT, CDR2 FQNNGV. Germline trimming cut 3 bases from V and 4 bases from J; bases unmatched to any gene: 5.